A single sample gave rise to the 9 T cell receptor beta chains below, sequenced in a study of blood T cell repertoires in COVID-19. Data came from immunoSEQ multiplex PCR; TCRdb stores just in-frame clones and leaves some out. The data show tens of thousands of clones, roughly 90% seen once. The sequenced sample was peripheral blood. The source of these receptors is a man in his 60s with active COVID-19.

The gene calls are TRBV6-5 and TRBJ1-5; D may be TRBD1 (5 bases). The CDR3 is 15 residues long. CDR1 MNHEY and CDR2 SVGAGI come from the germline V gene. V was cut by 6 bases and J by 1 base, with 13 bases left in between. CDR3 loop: CASRTASGSNQPQHF. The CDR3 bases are TGTGCCAGCAGAACTGCCTCAGGGAGCAATCAGCCCCAGCATTTT.

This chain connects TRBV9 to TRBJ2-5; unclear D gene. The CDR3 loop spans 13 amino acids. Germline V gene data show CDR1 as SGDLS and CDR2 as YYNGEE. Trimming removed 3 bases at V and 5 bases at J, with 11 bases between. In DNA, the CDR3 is TGTGCCAGCAGCGACTCCCTCCGGGAGACCCAGTACTTC. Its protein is CASSDSLRETQYF. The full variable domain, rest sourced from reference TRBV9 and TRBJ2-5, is DSGVTQTPKHLITATGQRVTLRCSPRSGDLSVYWYQQSLDQGLQFLIQYYNGEERAKGNILERFSAQQFPDLHSELNLSSLELGDSALYFCASSDSLRETQYFGPGTRLLVL.

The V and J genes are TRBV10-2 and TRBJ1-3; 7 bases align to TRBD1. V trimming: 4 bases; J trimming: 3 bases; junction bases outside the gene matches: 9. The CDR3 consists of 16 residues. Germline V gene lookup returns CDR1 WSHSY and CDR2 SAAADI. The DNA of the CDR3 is TGCGCCAGCAGTGCTAGCGACAGGGCTTTTGGAAACACCATATATTTT. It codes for CASSASDRAFGNTIYF.

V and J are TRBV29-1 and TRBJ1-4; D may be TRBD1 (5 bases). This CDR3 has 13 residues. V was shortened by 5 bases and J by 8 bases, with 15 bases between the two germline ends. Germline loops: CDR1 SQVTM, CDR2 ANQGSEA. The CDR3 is CSVLREGKEKLFF. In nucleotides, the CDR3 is TGCAGCGTTCTACGGGAGGGGAAGGAAAAACTGTTTTTT.

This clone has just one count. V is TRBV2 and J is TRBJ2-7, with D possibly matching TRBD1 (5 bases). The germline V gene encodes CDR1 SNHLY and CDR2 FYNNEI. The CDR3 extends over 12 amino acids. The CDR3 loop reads CATKTENYEQYF. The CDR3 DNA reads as TGTGCAACCAAGACAGAGAACTACGAGCAGTACTTC.

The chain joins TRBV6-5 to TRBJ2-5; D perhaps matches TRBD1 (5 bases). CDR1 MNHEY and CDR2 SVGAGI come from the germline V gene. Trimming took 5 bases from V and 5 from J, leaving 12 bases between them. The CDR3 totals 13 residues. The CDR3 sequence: CASSIGHTETQYF. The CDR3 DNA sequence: TGTGCCAGCAGTATCGGACATACGGAGACCCAGTACTTC.

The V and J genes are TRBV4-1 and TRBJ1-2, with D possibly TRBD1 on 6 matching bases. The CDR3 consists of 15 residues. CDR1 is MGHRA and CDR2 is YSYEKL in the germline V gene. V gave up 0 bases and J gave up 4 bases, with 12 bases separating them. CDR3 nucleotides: TGCGCCAGCAGCCAAGACCACCCAGGGGCCTATGGCTACACCTTC. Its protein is CASSQDHPGAYGYTF.

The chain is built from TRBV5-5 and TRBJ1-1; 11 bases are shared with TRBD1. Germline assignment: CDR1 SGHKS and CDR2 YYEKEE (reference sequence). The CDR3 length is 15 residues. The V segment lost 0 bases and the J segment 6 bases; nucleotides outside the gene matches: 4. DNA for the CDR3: TGTGCCAGCAGCTTGGGGACAGGGGGCTTCTCTGAAGCTTTCTTT. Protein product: CASSLGTGGFSEAFF.

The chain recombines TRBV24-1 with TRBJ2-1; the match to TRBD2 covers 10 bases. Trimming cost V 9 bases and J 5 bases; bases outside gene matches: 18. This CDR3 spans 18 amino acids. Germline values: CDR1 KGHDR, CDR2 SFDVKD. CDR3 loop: CATFALKASGRSHNEQFF. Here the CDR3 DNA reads TGTGCCACCTTTGCCCTAAAGGCTAGCGGGAGATCCCACAATGAGCAGTTCTTC.